These 15 T cell receptor beta chains originate from one sample sequenced in a study of OX40 agonist ivuxolimab in advanced cancers. Here immunoSEQ multiplex PCR was the method, and the copy in TCRdb shows in-frame clones only, minus some. The sample has roughly 19,000 clones; 88% are singletons. The sample here was CD4+ or CD8+ T cells sorted from blood, taken in a trial of the OX40 agonist ivuxolimab. All receptors come from an adult with an advanced solid tumor such as melanoma, head and neck, liver or kidney cancer.

The J gene is TRBJ2-7, the V gene TRBV11-2; D is possibly TRBD2 (5 bases). V was trimmed by 0 bases and J by 2 bases, leaving 11 bases between them. Germline V gene sequence: CDR1 SGHAT, CDR2 FQNNGV. The CDR3 loop spans 15 amino acids. The CDR3: CASSLESGVTYEQYF. CDR3 in DNA: TGTGCCAGCAGCTTAGAGTCCGGGGTTACCTACGAGCAGTACTTC.

This chain joins TRBV13 and TRBJ2-1; 11 bases align to TRBD2. CDR1 is PRHDT, CDR2 FYEKMQ, per germline (reference sequence). The CDR3 runs 16 residues. V gave up 5 bases and J gave up 0 bases; unmatched junction bases: 3. The CDR3 here is CASSKLAGDSYNEQFF. Written as DNA, the CDR3 is TGTGCCAGCAGCAAACTAGCGGGGGACTCCTACAATGAGCAGTTCTTC. The full variable domain, completed using reference TRBV13 and TRBJ2-1, is AAGVIQSPRHLIKEKRETATLKCYPIPRHDTVYWYQQGPGQDPQFLISFYEKMQSDKGSIPDRFSAQQFSDYHSELNMSSLELGDSALYFCASSKLAGDSYNEQFFGPGTRLTVL.

The J gene is TRBJ2-5, the V gene TRBV10-2; TRBD2 might be the D (6 bases). V was clipped by 4 bases and J by 2 bases, with 14 bases between them. Germline CDR1 WSHSY, CDR2 SAAADI. This CDR3 contains 15 residues. The CDR3 nucleotides read TGCGCCAGCAGTGTTCTCGGGGGACTTCAAGAGACCCAGTACTTC. This sequence encodes CASSVLGGLQETQYF.

J is TRBJ2-3 and V is TRBV27; D is undetermined. With 5 bases removed from V and 5 bases from J, the gap between germline ends came to 14 bases. CDR1 and CDR2 from the germline V gene are MNHEY and SMNVEV (reference sequence). This CDR3 has 14 amino acids. CDR3 nucleotides: TGTGCCAGCAGTCCAGGTATTTTTGAAGATACGCAGTATTTT. Protein sequence: CASSPGIFEDTQYF.

This chain links TRBV6-5 with TRBJ2-7, with 9 bases identical to TRBD2. Per germline, CDR1 MNHEY and CDR2 SVGAGI. J lost 4 bases, V lost 0 bases, and 4 bases had no gene match. This CDR3 region has 15 residues. CDR3 coding DNA: TGTGCCAGCAGTTACTCGACTAGCGGTCAGTACGAGCAGTACTTC. It specifies CASSYSTSGQYEQYF.

V and J are TRBV27 and TRBJ2-5; 8 nucleotides line up with TRBD1. Germline V gives CDR1 MNHEY, CDR2 SMNVEV (reference sequence). The CDR3 length is 11 residues. J gave up 9 bases and V 6 bases, and 3 bases lay outside the gene matches. CDR3 region: CASSQGAAQYF. DNA of the CDR3: TGTGCCAGCAGCCAGGGGGCGGCCCAGTACTTC.

This clone was counted between two and nine times. The CDR3 here is CASRPLSDTGELFF. The CDR3 region has the DNA TGTGCCAGTAGACCCCTTTCGGACACCGGGGAGCTGTTTTTT. The chain carries TRBV19 and TRBJ2-2; D ambiguous. V was pared by 6 bases and J by 3 bases, with 11 bases between. The germline gives CDR1 LNHDA, CDR2 SQIVND (reference sequence). The CDR3 has 14 residues.

The chain has TRBV6-6 and TRBJ1-2, with D perhaps TRBD1 (5 bases). The CDR3 runs to 15 residues. The V gene's germline CDR1 is MNHNY and CDR2 SVGAGI (reference sequence). V gave up 6 bases and J gave up 4 bases, with 18 bases separating them. CDR3 region: CASRHNTGPIYGYTF. In DNA, the CDR3 is TGTGCCAGCAGGCATAACACGGGACCGATCTATGGCTACACCTTC.

J is TRBJ1-4 and V is TRBV27; D possibly corresponds to TRBD1 (6 bases). Trimming stripped 4 bases from V and 8 bases from J, with 11 bases between. CDR1 is MNHEY, CDR2 SMNVEV, per germline (reference sequence). The CDR3 runs to 13 residues. The CDR3 DNA sequence: TGTGCCAGCAGTTCCAGGGGCGGGGAAAAACTGTTTTTT. This translates into CASSSRGGEKLFF.

The J gene is TRBJ2-4, the V gene TRBV27; D ambiguous. Germline-derived CDR1 and CDR2 are MNHEY and SMNVEV (reference sequence). CDR3 length: 14 residues. V was trimmed by 6 bases and J by 0 bases, leaving 9 bases between them. The CDR3 DNA reads TGTGCCAGCAGACAGAACCTAGCCAAAAACATTCAGTACTTC. Amino acids: CASRQNLAKNIQYF.

The chain recombines TRBV9 with TRBJ2-7; D might be TRBD1 (6 bases). Germline-derived CDR1 and CDR2 are SGDLS and YYNGEE. CDR3 length: 15 amino acids. The V and J ends lost 3 bases and 7 bases respectively, with 20 bases between them. The CDR3 bases are TGTGCCAGCAGCGCGAGCCGGGACACCCCCTTGGAGCAGTACTTC. Translation: CASSASRDTPLEQYF.

A few counts support this clone. The V and J genes are TRBV6-1 and TRBJ2-7; TRBD2 agrees at 7 bases. V shed 6 bases, J shed 4 bases, and the junction held 9 bases outside the gene matches. Germline CDR1 reads MNHNS; CDR2 reads SASEGT. The CDR3 consists of 14 residues. The CDR3 is CASSARGGRYEQYF. DNA for the CDR3: TGTGCCAGCAGCGCTCGCGGGGGTCGGTACGAGCAGTACTTC.

In nucleotides, the CDR3 is TGTGCCAGCAGTTCACTAGCGGGGGACACCGGGGAGCTGTTTTTT. Protein product: CASSSLAGDTGELFF. The chain joins TRBV6-5 to TRBJ2-2; TRBD2 aligns across 11 bases. The CDR3 has 15 amino acids. Looked up from germline, CDR1 is MNHEY and CDR2 is SVGAGI. The V and J ends lost 4 bases and 3 bases, in that order; junction bases with no gene match: 1.

V and J are TRBV27 and TRBJ1-1, with TRBD1 identical over 10 bases. From germline, CDR1 is MNHEY and CDR2 SMNVEV (reference sequence). With 6 bases clipped from V and 4 bases from J, the junction kept 5 bases outside the gene matches. The CDR3 loop spans 14 amino acids. CDR3 amino acids: CASRWTGGGTEAFF. The CDR3 bases are TGTGCCAGCAGATGGACAGGGGGTGGCACTGAAGCTTTCTTT.

The chain links TRBV4-2 to TRBJ2-5; 11 bases agree with TRBD2. Germline-derived CDR1 and CDR2 are LGHNA and YNFKEQ. The CDR3 totals 17 residues. The V and J ends lost 4 bases and 5 bases, in that order; junction bases with no gene match: 12. CDR3 sequence (DNA): TGTGCCAGCAGCCCGTTAGCGGGAGGGCCATATTGGGAGACCCAGTACTTC. Its translation is CASSPLAGGPYWETQYF.